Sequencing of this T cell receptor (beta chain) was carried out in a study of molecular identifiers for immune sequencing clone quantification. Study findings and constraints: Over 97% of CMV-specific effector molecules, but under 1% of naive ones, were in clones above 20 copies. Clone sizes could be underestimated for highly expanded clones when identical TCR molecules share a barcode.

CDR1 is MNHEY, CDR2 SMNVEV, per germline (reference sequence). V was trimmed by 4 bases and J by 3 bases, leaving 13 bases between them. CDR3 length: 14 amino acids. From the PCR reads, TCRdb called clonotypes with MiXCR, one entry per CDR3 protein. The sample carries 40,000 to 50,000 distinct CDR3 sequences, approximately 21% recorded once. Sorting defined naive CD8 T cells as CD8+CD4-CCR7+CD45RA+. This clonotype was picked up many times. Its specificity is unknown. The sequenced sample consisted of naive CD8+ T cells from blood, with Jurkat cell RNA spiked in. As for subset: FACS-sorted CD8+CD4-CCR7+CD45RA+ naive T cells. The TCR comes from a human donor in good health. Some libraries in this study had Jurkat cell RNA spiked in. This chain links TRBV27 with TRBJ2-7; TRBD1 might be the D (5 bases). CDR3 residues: CASSWAGPGYEQYF. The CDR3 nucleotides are TGTGCCAGCAGTTGGGCAGGGCCCGGCTACGAGCAGTACTTC.